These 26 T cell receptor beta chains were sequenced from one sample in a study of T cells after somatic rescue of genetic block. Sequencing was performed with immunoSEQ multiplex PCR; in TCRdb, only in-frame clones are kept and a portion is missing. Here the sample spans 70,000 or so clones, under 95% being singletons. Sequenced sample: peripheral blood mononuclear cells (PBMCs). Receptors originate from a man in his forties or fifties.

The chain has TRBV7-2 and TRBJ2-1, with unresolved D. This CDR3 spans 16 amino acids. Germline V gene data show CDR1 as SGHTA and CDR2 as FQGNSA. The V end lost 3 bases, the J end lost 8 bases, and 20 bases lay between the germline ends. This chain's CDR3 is CASSLRLTKSSHEQFF. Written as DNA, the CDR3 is TGTGCCAGCAGCTTGCGTCTGACCAAAAGCTCCCATGAGCAGTTCTTC.

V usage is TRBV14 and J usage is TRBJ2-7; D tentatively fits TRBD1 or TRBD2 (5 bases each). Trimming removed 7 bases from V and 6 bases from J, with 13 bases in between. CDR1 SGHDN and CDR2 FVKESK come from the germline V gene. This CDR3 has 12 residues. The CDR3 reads CASNPFGAEQYF. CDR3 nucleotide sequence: TGTGCCAGCAACCCATTCGGGGCCGAGCAGTACTTC.

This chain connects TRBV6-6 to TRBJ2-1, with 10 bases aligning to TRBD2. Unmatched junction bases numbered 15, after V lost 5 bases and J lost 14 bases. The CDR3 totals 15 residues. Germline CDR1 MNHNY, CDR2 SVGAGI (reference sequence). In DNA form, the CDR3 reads TGTGCCAGCAGTCCGCTAGCGGGAGCCCCCCCGTCCGAGTTCTTC. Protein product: CASSPLAGAPPSEFF.

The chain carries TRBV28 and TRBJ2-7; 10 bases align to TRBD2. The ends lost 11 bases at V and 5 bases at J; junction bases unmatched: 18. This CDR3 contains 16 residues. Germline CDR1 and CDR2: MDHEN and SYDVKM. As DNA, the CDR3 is TGTGCCTCCATAGCGGGAGGACTACGTAATGACCACGAGCAGTACTTC. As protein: CASIAGGLRNDHEQYF.

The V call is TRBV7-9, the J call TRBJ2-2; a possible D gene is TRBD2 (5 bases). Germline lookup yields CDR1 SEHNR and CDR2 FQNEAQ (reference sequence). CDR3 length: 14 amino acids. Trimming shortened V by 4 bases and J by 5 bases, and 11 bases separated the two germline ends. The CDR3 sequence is CASSSTRGTGELFF. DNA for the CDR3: TGTGCCAGCAGCTCCACCCGGGGAACCGGGGAGCTGTTTTTT.

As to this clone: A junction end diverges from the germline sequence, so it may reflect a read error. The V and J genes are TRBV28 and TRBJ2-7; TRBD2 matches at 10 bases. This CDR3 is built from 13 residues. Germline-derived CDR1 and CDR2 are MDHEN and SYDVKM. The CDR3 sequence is CASSLTRTSGLNF. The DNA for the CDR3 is TGTGCCAGCAGTTTGACTAGGACTAGCGGCTTGAACTTC.

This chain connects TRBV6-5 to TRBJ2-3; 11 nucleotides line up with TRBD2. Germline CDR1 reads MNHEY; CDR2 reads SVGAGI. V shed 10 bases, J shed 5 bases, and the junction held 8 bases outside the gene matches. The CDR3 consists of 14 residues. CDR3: CATAIAGGRDTQYF. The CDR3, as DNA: TGTGCCACCGCGATAGCGGGGGGGCGAGATACGCAGTATTTT.

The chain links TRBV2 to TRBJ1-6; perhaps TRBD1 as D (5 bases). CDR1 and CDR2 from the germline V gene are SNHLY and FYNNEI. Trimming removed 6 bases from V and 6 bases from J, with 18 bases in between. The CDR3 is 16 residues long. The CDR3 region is CASSATRWGFNSPLHF. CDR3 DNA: TGTGCCAGCAGCGCTACCCGTTGGGGGTTTAATTCACCCCTCCACTTT.

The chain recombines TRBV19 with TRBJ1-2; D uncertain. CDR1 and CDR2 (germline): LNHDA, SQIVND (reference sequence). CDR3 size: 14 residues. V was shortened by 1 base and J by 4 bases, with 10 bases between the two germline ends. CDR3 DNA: TGTGCCAGTAGTATAGTTGGAGGCCTCTATGGCTACACCTTC. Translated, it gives CASSIVGGLYGYTF.

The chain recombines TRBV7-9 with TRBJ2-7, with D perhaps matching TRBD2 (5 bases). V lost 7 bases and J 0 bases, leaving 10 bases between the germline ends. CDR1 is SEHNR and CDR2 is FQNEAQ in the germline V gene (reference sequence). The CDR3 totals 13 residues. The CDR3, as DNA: TGTGCCAGCACCGGCCGGGACTCCTACGAGCAGTACTTC. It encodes CASTGRDSYEQYF.

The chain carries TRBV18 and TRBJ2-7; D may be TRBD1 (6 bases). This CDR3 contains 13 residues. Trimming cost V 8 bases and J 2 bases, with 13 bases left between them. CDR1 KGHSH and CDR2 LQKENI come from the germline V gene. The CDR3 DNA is TGTGCCAGCGCCCTAGGACAGCCCTACGAGCAGTACTTC. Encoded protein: CASALGQPYEQYF.

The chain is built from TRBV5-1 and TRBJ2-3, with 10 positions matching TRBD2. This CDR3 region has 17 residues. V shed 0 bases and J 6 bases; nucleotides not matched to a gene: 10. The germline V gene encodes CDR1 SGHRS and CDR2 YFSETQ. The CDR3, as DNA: TGCGCCAGCAGCTTGGCCTGGGTAGCGGGGGGTCGCGATACGCAGTATTTT. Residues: CASSLAWVAGGRDTQYF.

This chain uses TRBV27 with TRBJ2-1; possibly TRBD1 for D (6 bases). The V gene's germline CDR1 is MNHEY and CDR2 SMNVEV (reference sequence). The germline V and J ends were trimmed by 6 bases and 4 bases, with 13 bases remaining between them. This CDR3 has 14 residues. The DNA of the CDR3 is TGTGCCAGCAGCCTCGGGACACCATACAATGAGCAGTTCTTC. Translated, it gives CASSLGTPYNEQFF.

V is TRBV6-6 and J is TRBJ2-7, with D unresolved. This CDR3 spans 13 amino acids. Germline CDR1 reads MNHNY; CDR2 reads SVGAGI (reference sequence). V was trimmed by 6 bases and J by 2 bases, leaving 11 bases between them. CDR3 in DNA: TGTGCCAGCAGACTCGGACCGACCTACGAGCAGTACTTC. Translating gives CASRLGPTYEQYF.

The CDR3 DNA is TGTGCCAGCAGCTTAGAGGGCTACTATGGCTACACCTTC. This translates into CASSLEGYYGYTF. V gene TRBV11-2 combines with J gene TRBJ1-2; D is ambiguous. Germline assignment: CDR1 SGHAT and CDR2 FQNNGV. The V end was cut by 0 bases, the J end by 3 bases, with 5 bases between. This CDR3 region has 13 residues.

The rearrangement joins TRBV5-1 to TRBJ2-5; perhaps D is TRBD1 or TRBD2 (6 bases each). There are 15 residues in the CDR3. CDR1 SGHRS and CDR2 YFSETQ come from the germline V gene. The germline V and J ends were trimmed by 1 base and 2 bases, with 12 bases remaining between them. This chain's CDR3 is CASSLYPGAQETQYF. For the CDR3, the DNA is TGCGCCAGCAGCTTGTATCCGGGGGCACAAGAGACCCAGTACTTC.

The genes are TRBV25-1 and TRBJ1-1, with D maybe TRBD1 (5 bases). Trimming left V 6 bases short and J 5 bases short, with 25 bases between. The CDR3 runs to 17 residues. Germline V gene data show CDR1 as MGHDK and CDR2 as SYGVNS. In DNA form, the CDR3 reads TGTGCCAGCAGACCCTCGGCAGGGCTCACAGTTCTTACTGAAGCTTTCTTT. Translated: CASRPSAGLTVLTEAFF.

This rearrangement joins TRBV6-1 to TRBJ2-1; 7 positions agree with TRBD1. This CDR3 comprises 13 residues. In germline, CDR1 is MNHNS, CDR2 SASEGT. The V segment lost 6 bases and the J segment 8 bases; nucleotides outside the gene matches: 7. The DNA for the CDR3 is TGTGCCAGCAGCCTGACAGGGAACCATGAGCAGTTCTTC. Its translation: CASSLTGNHEQFF.

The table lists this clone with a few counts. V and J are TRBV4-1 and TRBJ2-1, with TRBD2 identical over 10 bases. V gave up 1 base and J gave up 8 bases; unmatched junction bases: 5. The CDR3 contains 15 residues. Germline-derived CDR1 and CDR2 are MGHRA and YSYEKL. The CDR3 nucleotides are TGCGCCAGCAGCCAAGTAGCGGGAGGATCCGATGAGCAGTTCTTC. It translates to CASSQVAGGSDEQFF.

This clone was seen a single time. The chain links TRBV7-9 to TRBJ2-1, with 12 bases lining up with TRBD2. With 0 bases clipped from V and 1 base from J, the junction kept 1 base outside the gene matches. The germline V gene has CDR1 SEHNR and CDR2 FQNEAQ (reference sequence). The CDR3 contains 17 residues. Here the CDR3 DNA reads TGTGCCAGCAGCTTAGCACTAGCGGGGGGATCCTACAATGAGCAGTTCTTC. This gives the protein CASSLALAGGSYNEQFF.

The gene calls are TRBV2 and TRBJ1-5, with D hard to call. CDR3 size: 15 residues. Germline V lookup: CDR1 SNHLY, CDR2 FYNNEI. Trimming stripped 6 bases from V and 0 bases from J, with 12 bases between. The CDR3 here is CASRLDGHSNQPQHF. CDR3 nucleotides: TGTGCCAGCAGATTGGACGGGCATAGCAATCAGCCCCAGCATTTT.

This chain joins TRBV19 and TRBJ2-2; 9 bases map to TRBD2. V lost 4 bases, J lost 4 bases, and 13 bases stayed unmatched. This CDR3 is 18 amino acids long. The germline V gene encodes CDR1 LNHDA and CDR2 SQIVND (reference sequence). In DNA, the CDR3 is TGTGCCAGTAGTAGGCTAGCGGGAAAAAGAGGGGGCACCGGGGAGCTGTTTTTT. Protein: CASSRLAGKRGGTGELFF. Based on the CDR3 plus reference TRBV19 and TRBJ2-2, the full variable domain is DGGITQSPKYLFRKEGQNVTLSCEQNLNHDAMYWYRQDPGQGLRLIYYSQIVNDFQKGDIAEGYSVSREKKESFPLTVTSAQKNPTAFYLCASSRLAGKRGGTGELFFGEGSRLTVL.

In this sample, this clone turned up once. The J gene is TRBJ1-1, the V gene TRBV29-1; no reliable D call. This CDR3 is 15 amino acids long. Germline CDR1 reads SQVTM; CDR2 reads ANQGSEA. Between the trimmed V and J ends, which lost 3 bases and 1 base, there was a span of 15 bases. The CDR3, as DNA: TGCAGCGTTGATTTAGTGGATCACCCGAACACTGAAGCTTTCTTT. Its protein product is CSVDLVDHPNTEAFF.

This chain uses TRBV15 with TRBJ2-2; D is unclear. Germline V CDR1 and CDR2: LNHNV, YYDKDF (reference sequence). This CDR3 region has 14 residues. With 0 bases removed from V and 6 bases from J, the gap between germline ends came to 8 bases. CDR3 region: CATSRDRSSGELFF. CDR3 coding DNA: TGTGCCACCAGCAGAGATCGATCGTCCGGGGAGCTGTTTTTT.

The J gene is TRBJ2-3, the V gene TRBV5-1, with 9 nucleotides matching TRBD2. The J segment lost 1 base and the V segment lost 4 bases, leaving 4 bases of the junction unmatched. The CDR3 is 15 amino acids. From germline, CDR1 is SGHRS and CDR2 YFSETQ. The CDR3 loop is CASSAGGPGTDTQYF. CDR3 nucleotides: TGCGCCAGCAGCGCGGGGGGGCCTGGCACAGATACGCAGTATTTT.

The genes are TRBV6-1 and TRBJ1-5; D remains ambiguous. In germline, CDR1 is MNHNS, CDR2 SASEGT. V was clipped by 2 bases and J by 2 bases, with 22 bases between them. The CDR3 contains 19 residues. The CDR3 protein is CASSESRLHRGVGNQPQHF. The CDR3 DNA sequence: TGTGCCAGCAGTGAATCGAGGCTTCACCGTGGGGTGGGCAATCAGCCCCAGCATTTT.